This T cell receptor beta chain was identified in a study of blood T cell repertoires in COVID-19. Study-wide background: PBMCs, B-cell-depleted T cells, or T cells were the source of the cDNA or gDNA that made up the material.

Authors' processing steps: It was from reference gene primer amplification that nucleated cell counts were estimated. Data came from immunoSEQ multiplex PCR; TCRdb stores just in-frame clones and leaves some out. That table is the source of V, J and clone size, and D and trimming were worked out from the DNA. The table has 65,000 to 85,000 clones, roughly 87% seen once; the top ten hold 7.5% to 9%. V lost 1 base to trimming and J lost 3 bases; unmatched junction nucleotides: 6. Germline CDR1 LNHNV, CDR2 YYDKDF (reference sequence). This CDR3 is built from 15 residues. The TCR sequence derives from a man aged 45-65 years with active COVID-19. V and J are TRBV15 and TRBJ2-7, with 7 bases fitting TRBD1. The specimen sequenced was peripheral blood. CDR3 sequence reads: CATSRVIQGDYEQYF. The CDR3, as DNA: TGTGCCACCAGCAGAGTGATTCAGGGGGACTACGAGCAGTACTTC.